This passage covers 29 T cell receptor beta chains from one sample sequenced in a study of cytomegalovirus exposure and HLA in healthy donors. Use of 60 Vbeta and 13 Jbeta primers characterized the PCR. Data came from immunoSEQ multiplex PCR; TCRdb stores just in-frame clones and leaves some out. The sample includes about 170,000 clones, roughly four fifths of them seen just once. Sequencing was performed on PBMCs. The receptors derive from a woman in her fifties or sixties in good health and CMV-seropositive.

The chain has TRBV5-1 and TRBJ1-2; 10 nucleotides match TRBD1. The junction had 5 bases not matched to a gene; V was cut back by 4 bases and J by 2 bases. There are 15 residues in the CDR3. Germline assignment: CDR1 SGHRS and CDR2 YFSETQ. CDR3 sequence reads: CASSLRTGGNYGYTF. In nucleotides, the CDR3 is TGCGCCAGCAGCCTACGGACAGGGGGGAACTATGGCTACACCTTC.

This clone has only a few counts. The chain combines TRBV11-2 with TRBJ1-6, with D possibly TRBD1 on 5 matching bases. CDR1 and CDR2 from the germline V gene are SGHAT and FQNNGV. V was pared by 1 base and J by 7 bases, with 14 bases between. This CDR3 contains 16 residues. CDR3 in DNA: TGTGCCAGCAGCTTAGTTGGGGGACTACAAAATTCACCCCTCCACTTT. It is translated as CASSLVGGLQNSPLHF.

On this clone itself: Relative to the germline gene, one junction end is altered; a read error may explain this. The chain combines TRBV5-1 with TRBJ2-2; possible D gene TRBD2, 6 bases. Germline V gives CDR1 SGHRS, CDR2 YFSETQ. The CDR3 is made up of 14 amino acids. CDR3: CASSGDGNTGEPFF. The CDR3 DNA is TGCGCCAGCAGCGGGGACGGGAACACGGGGGAGCCGTTTTTT.

V gene TRBV4-2 combines with J gene TRBJ2-3; D remains ambiguous. The CDR3 covers 14 residues. Germline V gene data show CDR1 as LGHNA and CDR2 as YNFKEQ. The V end lost 4 bases, the J end lost 2 bases, and 10 bases lay between the germline ends. This chain's CDR3 is CASSLAPFTDTQYF. The CDR3 nucleotides read TGTGCCAGCAGCCTGGCCCCCTTCACAGATACGCAGTATTTT.

The CDR3 nucleotides read TGTGCCAGTGGACAGTTCAATCAGCCCCAGCATTTT. Residues: CASGQFNQPQHF. The chain employs TRBV19 and TRBJ1-5, with a possible D match to TRBD1 (6 bases). V was shortened by 8 bases and J by 3 bases, with 8 bases between the two germline ends. This CDR3 has 12 amino acids. CDR1 LNHDA and CDR2 SQIVND come from the germline V gene (reference sequence).

As DNA, the CDR3 is TGTGCCAGCAGCGCCGACAGCTACAATGAGCAGTTCTTC. This codes for CASSADSYNEQFF. The rearrangement links TRBV7-3 to TRBJ2-1; maybe TRBD1 (5 bases). The ends were cut back, 5 bases at V and 3 bases at J, with 8 bases in the middle. The CDR3 runs to 13 residues. Per the germline V gene, CDR1 is SGHTA and CDR2 is FQGTGA. The entire variable domain, with the rest obtained from reference TRBV7-3 and TRBJ2-1, is as follows: GAGVSQTPSNKVTEKGKYVELRCDPISGHTALYWYRQSLGQGPEFLIYFQGTGAADDSGLPNDRFFAVRPEGSVSTLKIQRTERGDSAVYLCASSADSYNEQFFGPGTRLTVL.

The CDR3, as DNA: TGTGCCAGCAGCTTATACGGGGTGGGGAATTCACCCCTCCACTTT. As protein: CASSLYGVGNSPLHF. The J gene is TRBJ1-6, the V gene TRBV11-2; D unclear. V shed 2 bases and J shed 7 bases, with 12 bases lying between them. The CDR3 sequence is 15 residues long. Germline-derived CDR1 and CDR2 are SGHAT and FQNNGV.

For the CDR3, the DNA is TGTGCCATCAGTGAGCCTGGACAGGGGTCATCCTACGAGCAGTACTTC. It codes for CAISEPGQGSSYEQYF. The chain carries TRBV10-3 and TRBJ2-7; 9 nucleotides agree with TRBD1. This CDR3 is built from 16 residues. Germline CDR1 is ENHRY and CDR2 is SYGVKD. Trimming at V came to 2 bases and at J to 1 base, leaving 6 bases not matched to a gene.

The gene calls are TRBV4-1 and TRBJ2-2, with TRBD2 matching over 14 bases. Germline loops: CDR1 MGHRA, CDR2 YSYEKL. The CDR3 runs 19 residues. The V segment lost 5 bases and the J segment 0 bases; nucleotides outside the gene matches: 8. The CDR3 is CASSSRTSGGIANTGELFF. The CDR3 coding sequence is TGCGCCAGCAGCTCACGGACTAGCGGGGGGATCGCGAACACCGGGGAGCTGTTTTTT.

This clone was seen only once. This chain links TRBV19 with TRBJ2-2; D unresolved. Trimming removed 3 bases from V and 4 bases from J, with 9 bases in between. The CDR3 contains 14 residues. CDR1 is LNHDA and CDR2 is SQIVND in the germline V gene (reference sequence). The CDR3 DNA reads TGTGCCAGTAGTATCCTAGAACTCACCGGGGAGCTGTTTTTT. Its translation is CASSILELTGELFF. The complete variable domain, with remaining parts taken from reference TRBV19 and TRBJ2-2, reads DGGITQSPKYLFRKEGQNVTLSCEQNLNHDAMYWYRQDPGQGLRLIYYSQIVNDFQKGDIAEGYSVSREKKESFPLTVTSAQKNPTAFYLCASSILELTGELFFGEGSRLTVL.

In its sample, this clone was seen a few times. The V call is TRBV7-9, the J call TRBJ2-3; 8 bases match TRBD2. CDR3 length: 15 residues. Germline V gene data show CDR1 as SEHNR and CDR2 as FQNEAQ (reference sequence). The ends lost 1 base at V and 6 bases at J; junction bases unmatched: 6. The CDR3 region is CASSLVKAGDDTQYF. In DNA, the CDR3 is TGTGCCAGCAGCTTAGTCAAAGCGGGAGATGATACGCAGTATTTT. Based on the CDR3 plus reference TRBV7-9 and TRBJ2-3, the full variable domain is DTGVSQNPRHKITKRGQNVTFRCDPISEHNRLYWYRQTLGQGPEFLTYFQNEAQLEKSRLLSDRFSAERPKGSFSTLEIQRTEQGDSAMYLCASSLVKAGDDTQYFGPGTRLTVL.

This clone showed up just a few times. The V and J genes are TRBV6-1 and TRBJ2-5; maybe TRBD2 (5 bases). V lost 2 bases and J lost 5, with 9 bases in between. There are 13 residues in the CDR3. Per germline, CDR1 MNHNS and CDR2 SASEGT. The CDR3 loop reads CASSETRVETQYF. Written as DNA, the CDR3 is TGTGCCAGCAGTGAAACGAGGGTGGAGACCCAGTACTTC.

The chain has TRBV4-1 and TRBJ2-2, with TRBD2 as a possible D gene (6 bases). Trimming left V 1 base short and J 3 bases short, with 12 bases between. Germline V gene data show CDR1 as MGHRA and CDR2 as YSYEKL. CDR3 length equals 16 residues. DNA of the CDR3: TGCGCCAGCAGCCAAGTCGCGGGATCGGACACCGGGGAGCTGTTTTTT. The encoded protein is CASSQVAGSDTGELFF.

The rearrangement links TRBV5-1 to TRBJ1-1; a possible D gene is TRBD1 (5 bases). V lost 4 bases and J 2 bases, leaving 9 bases between the germline ends. The germline gives CDR1 SGHRS, CDR2 YFSETQ. The CDR3 sequence is 13 residues long. As DNA, the CDR3 is TGCGCCAGCAGCCGCGACAGTAACACTGAAGCTTTCTTT. It yields the protein CASSRDSNTEAFF.

CDR3 loop: CASSVTFRQRRNEKLFF. CDR3 sequence (DNA): TGCGCCAGCAGTGTAACTTTCCGACAGCGCCGTAATGAAAAACTGTTTTTT. This chain connects TRBV4-1 to TRBJ1-4, with D perhaps matching TRBD1 (5 bases). The ends were cut back, 6 bases at V and 4 bases at J, with 21 bases in the middle. The CDR3 consists of 17 residues. Germline V gene sequence: CDR1 MGHRA, CDR2 YSYEKL.

This clone was recorded a few times. The rearrangement joins TRBV6-1 to TRBJ2-7; the D is unclear. The CDR3 has 11 residues. From germline, CDR1 is MNHNS and CDR2 SASEGT. V lost 6 bases and J lost 6, with 9 bases in between. This chain's CDR3 is CASSVSGEQYF. CDR3 coding DNA: TGTGCCAGCAGCGTCTCCGGCGAGCAGTACTTC.

V and J are TRBV11-1 and TRBJ2-2, with 7 bases lining up with TRBD1. The junction had 8 bases not matched to a gene; V was cut back by 6 bases and J by 4 bases. Germline V gene lookup returns CDR1 SGHAT and CDR2 FQDESV (reference sequence). The CDR3 is made up of 15 amino acids. The CDR3 protein is CASSLQGQGTGELFF. The CDR3 bases are TGTGCCAGCAGTTTACAGGGGCAAGGCACCGGGGAGCTGTTTTTT.

This clone was found a few times. This chain links TRBV29-1 with TRBJ1-5; D might be TRBD1 (5 bases). Trimming stripped 5 bases from V and 0 bases from J, with 17 bases between. CDR3 length: 16 amino acids. Germline V gene lookup returns CDR1 SQVTM and CDR2 ANQGSEA. CDR3 protein: CSVSTGTQYSNQPQHF. Here the CDR3 DNA reads TGCAGCGTTTCCACCGGGACTCAGTATAGCAATCAGCCCCAGCATTTT.

This chain links TRBV6-4 with TRBJ2-7, with TRBD1 matching 7 bases. The CDR3 sequence is 13 residues long. V lost 8 bases, J lost 0 bases, and 4 bases stayed unmatched. CDR1 MRHNA and CDR2 SNTAGT come from the germline V gene. CDR3 bases: TGTGCCAGCCCGGGACAGAGCTCCTACGAGCAGTACTTC. It encodes CASPGQSSYEQYF.

This clone has only a few counts. The V and J genes are TRBV4-1 and TRBJ2-7, with 8 bases fitting TRBD1. V was clipped by 2 bases and J by 3 bases; unmatched bases: 9. This CDR3 comprises 16 residues. Germline V gene data show CDR1 as MGHRA and CDR2 as YSYEKL. CDR3 protein: CASSQTTGGSGYEQYF. In DNA, the CDR3 is TGCGCCAGCAGCCAAACCACAGGGGGAAGCGGCTACGAGCAGTACTTC.

The chain couples TRBV5-6 to TRBJ2-5; 8 nucleotides align to TRBD2. Germline lookup yields CDR1 SGHDT and CDR2 YYEEEE. With V trimmed by 3 bases and J by 5 bases, 9 bases remained unmatched. CDR3 length: 15 amino acids. The CDR3, as DNA: TGTGCCAGCAGCTCTCCGGGACGGGAGGGGGAGACCCAGTACTTC. This sequence encodes CASSSPGREGETQYF.

The V call is TRBV29-1, the J call TRBJ2-1; 11 bases are a match to TRBD1. Trimming at V came to 6 bases and at J to 3 bases, leaving 4 bases not matched to a gene. CDR3 length: 14 amino acids. Germline CDR1 SQVTM, CDR2 ANQGSEA. DNA of the CDR3: TGCAGCGTAGAGGGACAGGGGGACTACAATGAGCAGTTCTTC. This translates into CSVEGQGDYNEQFF.

The chain joins TRBV5-1 to TRBJ1-2, with D perhaps matching TRBD1 (5 bases). V was shortened by 0 bases and J by 1 base, with 7 bases between the two germline ends. This CDR3 is built from 14 residues. CDR1 and CDR2 (germline): SGHRS, YFSETQ. The CDR3 DNA is TGCGCCAGCAGCTTGGGGGACTTTAACTATGGCTACACCTTC. It codes for CASSLGDFNYGYTF.

The chain has TRBV7-8 and TRBJ1-1; D perhaps matches TRBD1 (6 bases). The CDR3 has 15 amino acids. V was shortened by 0 bases and J by 4 bases, with 12 bases between the two germline ends. Germline V gives CDR1 SGHVS, CDR2 FQNEAQ. CDR3 region: CASSLARGGVTEAFF. The CDR3 nucleotides are TGTGCCAGCAGCTTAGCGAGGGGGGGAGTCACTGAAGCTTTCTTT.

The J gene is TRBJ2-5, the V gene TRBV29-1; unclear D gene. The CDR3 is made up of 12 amino acids. Germline loops: CDR1 SQVTM, CDR2 ANQGSEA. Deletions cut 3 bases from V and 3 bases from J, with 8 bases between. The CDR3 region has the DNA TGCAGCGTTGATGAAGTAGAAGAGACCCAGTACTTC. As protein: CSVDEVEETQYF.

The rearrangement joins TRBV11-3 to TRBJ2-3; a possible D gene is TRBD1 (5 bases). V was clipped by 8 bases and J by 4 bases, with 19 bases between them. The germline V gene encodes CDR1 SGHNT and CDR2 YENEEA. The CDR3 consists of 15 residues. This CDR3 reads CASGVGRGRADTQYF. CDR3 nucleotide sequence: TGTGCCAGCGGTGTTGGTAGGGGTCGTGCAGATACGCAGTATTTT.

The rearrangement uses TRBV4-1 and TRBJ1-1; the D is unclear. This CDR3 comprises 14 residues. Deletions cut 3 bases from V and 6 bases from J, with 14 bases between. Per germline, CDR1 MGHRA and CDR2 YSYEKL. CDR3 sequence: CASSHKAGLPEAFF. CDR3 coding DNA: TGCGCCAGCAGCCACAAAGCCGGGTTGCCTGAAGCTTTCTTT.

The sample holds a few counts of this clone. This rearrangement joins TRBV25-1 to TRBJ2-2, with D perhaps matching TRBD1 (6 bases). V was clipped by 4 bases and J by 0 bases, with 9 bases between them. Per the germline V gene, CDR1 is MGHDK and CDR2 is SYGVNS. The CDR3 is 15 residues long. Here the CDR3 reads CASSAGHSNTGELFF. The CDR3 nucleotides read TGTGCCAGCAGTGCGGGACATTCGAACACCGGGGAGCTGTTTTTT.

V and J are TRBV11-3 and TRBJ1-1; a possible D gene is TRBD1 (5 bases). Germline lookup yields CDR1 SGHNT and CDR2 YENEEA. The CDR3 spans 15 residues. Deletions cut 1 base from V and 0 bases from J, with 9 bases between. The DNA of the CDR3 is TGTGCCAGCAGCTTAGGGACAACCATGAACACTGAAGCTTTCTTT. This gives the protein CASSLGTTMNTEAFF. The complete variable domain, with remaining parts taken from reference TRBV11-3 and TRBJ1-1, reads EAGVVQSPRYKIIEKKQPVAFWCNPISGHNTLYWYLQNLGQGPELLIRYENEEAVDDSQLPKDRFSAERLKGVDSTLKIQPAELGDSAVYLCASSLGTTMNTEAFFGQGTRLTVV.